Below, one TCR beta chain is given with its context. As yet, its antigen is unknown. These data originate in a study of vaccination effects on CD4 cells after COVID-19. Sequenced by immunoSEQ multiplex PCR; TCRdb stores in-frame clones only, minus some. The profile shows about 12,000 clones, more than 70% of them singletons. Using viral peptide pools, the ViraFEST assay grew out antigen-specific CD4+ T cells prior to sequencing. A roughly ten-day culture period preceded the isolation of CD4+ T cells. Participants were given two doses of BNT162b2 or mRNA-1273 vaccine. Neither prior SARS-CoV-2 infection nor positive nucleocapsid antibodies were present in the vaccine recipients. V was shortened by 3 bases and J by 8 bases, with 10 bases between the two germline ends. Germline V gives CDR1 DFQATT, CDR2 SNEGSKA (reference sequence). This CDR3 region has 11 residues.

The material sequenced was CD4+ T cells from PBMCs cultured with SARS-CoV-2 spike peptides, taken after COVID-19 vaccination. The receptor's source is a human donor who received a COVID-19 vaccine. This chain uses TRBV20-1 with TRBJ1-2; tentatively, D is TRBD1 (6 bases). CDR3 protein: CSASGQWGYTF. In nucleotides, the CDR3 is TGCAGTGCTAGCGGACAGTGGGGCTACACCTTC.